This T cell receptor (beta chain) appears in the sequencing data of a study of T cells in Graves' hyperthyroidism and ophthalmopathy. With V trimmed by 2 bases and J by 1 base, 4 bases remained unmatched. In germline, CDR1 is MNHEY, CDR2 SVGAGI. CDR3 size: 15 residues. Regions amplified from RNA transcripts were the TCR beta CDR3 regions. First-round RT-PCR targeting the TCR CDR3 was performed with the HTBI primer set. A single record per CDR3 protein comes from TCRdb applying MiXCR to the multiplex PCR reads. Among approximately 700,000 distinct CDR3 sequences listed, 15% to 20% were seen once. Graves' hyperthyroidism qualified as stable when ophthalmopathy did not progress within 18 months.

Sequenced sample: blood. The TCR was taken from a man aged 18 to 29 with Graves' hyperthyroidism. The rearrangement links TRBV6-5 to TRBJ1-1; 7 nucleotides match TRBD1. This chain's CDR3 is CASSYRWDRNTEAFF. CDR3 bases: TGTGCCAGCAGTTACCGGTGGGACAGGAACACTGAAGCTTTCTTT.